This is a list of T cell receptor beta chains from one sample in a study of T cells in Graves' hyperthyroidism and ophthalmopathy. Via MiXCR, TCRdb re-called the multiplex PCR reads, giving one row per CDR3 protein. Among a few hundred thousand distinct CDR3 sequences listed, about 18% were seen once. Sequencing was done on a sample of blood. The source is a man in his forties or fifties with Graves' hyperthyroidism. Both conserved end residues are part of each CDR3. Each record gives: D gene, V gene, J gene, clone size, CDR3 DNA, CDR3 protein. D genes are given only for firm matches. Clone size, where shown, is once, few, many, or a class for clones that have expanded.

>TRBD1|TRBV5-1|TRBJ1-1|many
TGCGCCAGCAGCTTCGCGGGGACAGGCAGCGGCACTGAAGCTTTCTTT
CASSFAGTGSGTEAFF
>TRBD2|TRBV4-3|TRBJ2-5|many
TGCGCCAGCAGCCCTAGGACTAGCGGGACAAAAGAGACCCAGTACTTC
CASSPRTSGTKETQYF
>TRBD2|TRBV6-4|TRBJ2-3|.
TGTGCCAGCAGTGACGGGGGAGGGGCAGATACGCAGTATTTT
CASSDGGGADTQYF
>.|TRBV14|TRBJ2-3|many
TGTGCCAGCAGCCCGGGACTGAACACAGATACGCAGTATTTT
CASSPGLNTDTQYF
>.|TRBV12-3/TRBV12-4|TRBJ2-1|.
TGTGCCAGCAGTTTAGCGGGACACCACAATGAGCAGTTCTTC
CASSLAGHHNEQFF
>TRBD2|TRBV7-2|TRBJ2-7|.
TGTGCCAGCAGCTTAGATGGCGGGGGGGCCTTCTACGAGCAGTACTTC
CASSLDGGGAFYEQYF
>.|TRBV12-3/TRBV12-4|TRBJ2-5|many
TGTGCCAGCAGTTGGTTTGCCACGAAGGTAGAGACCCAGTACTTC
CASSWFATKVETQYF
>.|TRBV20-1|TRBJ1-2|many
TGCAGTGCTAGGGGGATGGGGCCGCGGCGGTCGGGTGGCTACACCTTC
CSARGMGPRRSGGYTF
>.|TRBV7-2|TRBJ2-3|.
TGTGCCAGCAGCTTGAACCAGTACACAGATACGCAGTATTTT
CASSLNQYTDTQYF
>.|TRBV7-3|TRBJ2-3|many
TGTGCCAGCAGCCCCCATCAGGCAGATACGCAGTATTTT
CASSPHQADTQYF
>TRBD2|TRBV7-2|TRBJ2-7|.
TGTGCCAGCAGCTTAGATGGCACTAGCGGCGGCGAGCAGTACTTC
CASSLDGTSGGEQYF
>.|TRBV10-2|TRBJ1-5|.
TGCGCCAGCAGTGATGCAGAATATAGCAATCAGCCCCAGCATTTT
CASSDAEYSNQPQHF
>.|TRBV14|TRBJ1-2|.
TGTGCCAGCAGCCAAGGATGGTGGGTTGGGGGCTACACCTTC
CASSQGWWVGGYTF
>.|TRBV12-3/TRBV12-4|TRBJ2-7|many
TGTGCCAGCAGTTTAGCGAAAGGGGGTAGCCCTTACGAGCAGTACTTC
CASSLAKGGSPYEQYF
>TRBD1|TRBV6-1|TRBJ1-1|once
TGTGCCGGCAGTCCGACAGGGGTGAACACTGAAGCTTTCTTT
CAGSPTGVNTEAFF
>.|TRBV12-3/TRBV12-4|TRBJ1-5|many
TGTGCCAGCAGTTTAGCCTTGGACAGCAATCAGCCCCAGCATTTT
CASSLALDSNQPQHF
>.|TRBV9|TRBJ2-1|few
TGTGCCAGCAGCGTAGGGTCTTACTCCTACAATGAGCAGTTCTTC
CASSVGSYSYNEQFF
>.|TRBV6-5|TRBJ2-2|many
TGTGCCAGCAGTTACGGGATCGGGGAGCTGTTTTTT
CASSYGIGELFF
>TRBD1|TRBV20-1|TRBJ1-1|many
TGCAGTGCTTTAAAGTACAGGGGGAAGAACACTGAAGCTTTCTTT
CSALKYRGKNTEAFF
>TRBD1|TRBV18|TRBJ2-7|many
TGTGCCAGCTCACCGGACAGGGGCAATGCCTACGAGCAGTACTTC
CASSPDRGNAYEQYF
>.|TRBV7-2|TRBJ2-5|many
TGTGCCAGCAGCTTATCGCACGGACAGAAGACCCAGTACTTC
CASSLSHGQKTQYF
>.|TRBV7-3|TRBJ2-7|.
TGTGCCAGCAGCTTAACGGGGGGCGACGGGGAGCAGTACTTC
CASSLTGGDGEQYF